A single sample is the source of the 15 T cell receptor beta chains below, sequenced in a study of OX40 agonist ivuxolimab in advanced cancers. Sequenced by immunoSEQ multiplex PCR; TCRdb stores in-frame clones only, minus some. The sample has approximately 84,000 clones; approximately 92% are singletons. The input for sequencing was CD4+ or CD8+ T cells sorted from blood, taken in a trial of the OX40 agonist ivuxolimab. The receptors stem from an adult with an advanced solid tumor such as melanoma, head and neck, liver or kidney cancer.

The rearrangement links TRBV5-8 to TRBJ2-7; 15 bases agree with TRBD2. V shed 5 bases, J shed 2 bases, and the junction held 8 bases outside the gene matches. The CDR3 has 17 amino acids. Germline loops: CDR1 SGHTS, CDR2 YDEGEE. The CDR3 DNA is TGTGCCAGCAGTCGGACTAGCGGGAGGGGATATACCTACGAGCAGTACTTC. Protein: CASSRTSGRGYTYEQYF.

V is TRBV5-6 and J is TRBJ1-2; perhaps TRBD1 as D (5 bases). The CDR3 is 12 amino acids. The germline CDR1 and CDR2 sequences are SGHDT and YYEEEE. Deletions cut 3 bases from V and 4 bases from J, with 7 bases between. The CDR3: CASSSRGYGYTF. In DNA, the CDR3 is TGTGCCAGCAGCTCGAGGGGCTATGGCTACACCTTC.

CDR3 amino acids: CASSNGQAVNYGYTF. The CDR3 nucleotides are TGTGCCAGCAGCAATGGACAGGCCGTAAACTATGGCTACACCTTC. V usage is TRBV5-6 and J usage is TRBJ1-2; TRBD1 matches at 7 bases. The junction had 8 bases not matched to a gene; V was cut back by 4 bases and J by 2 bases. CDR1 is SGHDT, CDR2 YYEEEE, per germline. This CDR3 region has 15 residues.

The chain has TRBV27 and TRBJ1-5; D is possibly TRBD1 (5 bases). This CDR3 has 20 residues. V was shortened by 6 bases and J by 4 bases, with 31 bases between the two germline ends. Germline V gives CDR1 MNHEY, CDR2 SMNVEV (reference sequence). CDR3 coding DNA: TGTGCCAGCAGAATATTCGACGAACAGGAAAGATCCCAATCAAATCAGCCCCAGCATTTT. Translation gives CASRIFDEQERSQSNQPQHF.

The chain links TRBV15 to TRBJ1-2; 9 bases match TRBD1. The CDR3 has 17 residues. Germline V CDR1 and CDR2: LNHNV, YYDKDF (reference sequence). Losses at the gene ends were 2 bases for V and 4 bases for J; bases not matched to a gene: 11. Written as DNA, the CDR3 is TGTGCCACCAGCAGACAGGACAGGGGACGATGGGGCTATGGCTACACCTTC. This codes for CATSRQDRGRWGYGYTF.

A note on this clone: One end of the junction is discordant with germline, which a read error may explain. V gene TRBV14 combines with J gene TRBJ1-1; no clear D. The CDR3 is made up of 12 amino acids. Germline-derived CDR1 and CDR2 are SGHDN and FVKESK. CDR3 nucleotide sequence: TGTGCCAGCAACCAAGTGAGCACTGAAGCTTTCTTT. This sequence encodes CASNQVSTEAFF.

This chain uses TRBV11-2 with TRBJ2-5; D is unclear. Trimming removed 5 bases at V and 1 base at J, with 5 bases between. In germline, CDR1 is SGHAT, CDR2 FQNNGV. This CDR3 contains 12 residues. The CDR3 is CASSPAQETQYF. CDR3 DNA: TGTGCCAGCAGCCCCGCCCAAGAGACCCAGTACTTC.

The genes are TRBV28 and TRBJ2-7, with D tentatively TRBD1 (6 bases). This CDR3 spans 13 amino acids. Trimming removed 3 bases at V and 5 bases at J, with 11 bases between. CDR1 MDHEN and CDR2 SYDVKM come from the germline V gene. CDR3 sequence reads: CASSFPHRDEQYV. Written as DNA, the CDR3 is TGTGCCAGCAGTTTCCCTCACAGGGACGAGCAGTACGTC.

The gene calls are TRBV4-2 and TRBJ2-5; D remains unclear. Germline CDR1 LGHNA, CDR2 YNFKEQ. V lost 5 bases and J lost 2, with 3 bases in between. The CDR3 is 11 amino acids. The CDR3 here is CASSAQETQYF. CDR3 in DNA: TGTGCCAGCAGCGCACAAGAGACCCAGTACTTC.

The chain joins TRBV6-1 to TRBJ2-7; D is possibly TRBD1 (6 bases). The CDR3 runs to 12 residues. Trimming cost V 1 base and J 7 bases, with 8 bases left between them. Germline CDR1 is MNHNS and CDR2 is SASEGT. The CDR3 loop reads CASSEEGVEQYF. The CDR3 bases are TGTGCCAGCAGTGAAGAGGGGGTTGAGCAGTACTTC.

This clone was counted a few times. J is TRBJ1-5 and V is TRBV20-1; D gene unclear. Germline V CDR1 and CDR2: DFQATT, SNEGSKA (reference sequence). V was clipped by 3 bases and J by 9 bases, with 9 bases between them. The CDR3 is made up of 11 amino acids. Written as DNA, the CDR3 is TGCAGTGCTAGCCCTGGCGGGCCCCAGCATTTT. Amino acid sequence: CSASPGGPQHF.

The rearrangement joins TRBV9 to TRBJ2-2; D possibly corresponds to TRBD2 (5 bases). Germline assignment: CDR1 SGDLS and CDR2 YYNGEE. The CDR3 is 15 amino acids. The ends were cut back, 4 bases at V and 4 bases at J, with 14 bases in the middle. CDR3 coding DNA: TGTGCCAGCAGCACCCGGGAATGGGGCACCGGGGAGCTGTTTTTT. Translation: CASSTREWGTGELFF.

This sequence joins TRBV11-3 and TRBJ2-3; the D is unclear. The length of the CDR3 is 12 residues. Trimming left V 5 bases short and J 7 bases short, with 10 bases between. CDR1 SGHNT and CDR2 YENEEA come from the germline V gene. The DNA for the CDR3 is TGTGCCAGCAGCGGATCTGGTTATACGCAGTATTTT. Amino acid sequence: CASSGSGYTQYF.

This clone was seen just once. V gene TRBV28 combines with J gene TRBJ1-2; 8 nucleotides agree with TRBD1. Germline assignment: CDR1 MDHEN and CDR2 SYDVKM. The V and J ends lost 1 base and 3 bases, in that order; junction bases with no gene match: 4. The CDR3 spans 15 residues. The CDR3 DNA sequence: TGTGCCAGCAGTTTATCAGGGGGCCAGGACTATGGCTACACCTTC. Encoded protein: CASSLSGGQDYGYTF.

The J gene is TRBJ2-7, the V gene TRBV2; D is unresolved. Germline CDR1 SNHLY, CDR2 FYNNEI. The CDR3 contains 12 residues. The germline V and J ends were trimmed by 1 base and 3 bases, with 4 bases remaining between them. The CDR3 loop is CASSEVRYEQYF. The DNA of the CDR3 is TGTGCCAGCAGTGAAGTCCGCTACGAGCAGTACTTC. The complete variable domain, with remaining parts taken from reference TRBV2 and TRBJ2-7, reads EPEVTQTPSHQVTQMGQEVILRCVPISNHLYFYWYRQILGQKVEFLVSFYNNEISEKSEIFDDQFSVERPDGSNFTLKIRSTKLEDSAMYFCASSEVRYEQYFGPGTRLTVT.